A single sample gave rise to the 10 T cell receptor beta chains below, sequenced in a study of blood T cell repertoires in COVID-19. Profiled with immunoSEQ multiplex PCR; TCRdb holds only in-frame clones, not every one. The sample has about 92,000 clones; 91% are singletons. Sequencing input: peripheral blood. The receptors originated from a human donor with active COVID-19. The donor label of this sample is uncertain.

This CDR3 is CASSSTGGYEQYF. The CDR3 DNA follows: TGTGCCAGCAGTTCCACAGGGGGGTACGAGCAGTACTTC. The rearrangement uses TRBV27 and TRBJ2-7; the match to TRBD1 covers 8 bases. The CDR3 contains 13 residues. Trimming cost V 4 bases and J 4 bases; bases outside gene matches: 3. The germline gives CDR1 MNHEY, CDR2 SMNVEV (reference sequence).

The CDR3 coding sequence is TGTGCCAGCAGCTTCACAGGGGACCGCACAGATACGCAGTATTTT. This encodes CASSFTGDRTDTQYF. The gene calls are TRBV5-4 and TRBJ2-3; 7 positions match TRBD1. The CDR3 runs 15 residues. The V and J ends lost 2 bases and 1 base, in that order; junction bases with no gene match: 4. The germline V gene has CDR1 SGHNT and CDR2 YYREEE (reference sequence).

This clone was observed a single time. This rearrangement joins TRBV6-6 to TRBJ1-6, with D uncertain. Germline V gene sequence: CDR1 MNHNY, CDR2 SVGAGI (reference sequence). Trimming cost V 8 bases and J 7 bases, with 9 bases left between them. This CDR3 is built from 12 residues. This CDR3 reads CASFTANSPLHF. The CDR3 region has the DNA TGTGCCAGCTTCACAGCAAATTCACCCCTCCACTTT.

The CDR3 bases are TGCGCCAGCAGCTCCCCCGACGGGATGGAGACCCAGTACTTC. It is translated as CASSSPDGMETQYF. The rearrangement uses TRBV5-1 and TRBJ2-5, with D possibly being TRBD2 (5 bases). The CDR3 is 14 residues long. Deletions cut 3 bases from V and 5 bases from J, with 14 bases between. Looked up from germline, CDR1 is SGHRS and CDR2 is YFSETQ.

V is TRBV18 and J is TRBJ2-5, with 7 bases that match TRBD1. Germline V gene lookup returns CDR1 KGHSH and CDR2 LQKENI. Trimming at V came to 6 bases and at J to 0 bases, leaving 4 bases not matched to a gene. This CDR3 contains 14 residues. The CDR3 sequence is CASSPDRDQETQYF. The CDR3 DNA reads as TGTGCCAGCTCGCCCGACAGGGACCAAGAGACCCAGTACTTC.

The chain links TRBV7-9 to TRBJ1-2; maybe TRBD1 (5 bases). This CDR3 has 14 amino acids. Germline V gene lookup returns CDR1 SEHNR and CDR2 FQNEAQ (reference sequence). Trimming took 1 base from V and 4 from J, leaving 10 bases between them. This CDR3 reads CASSLGQGPYGYTF. Written as DNA, the CDR3 is TGTGCCAGCAGCTTAGGCCAGGGCCCCTATGGCTACACCTTC. The entire variable domain, with the rest obtained from reference TRBV7-9 and TRBJ1-2, is as follows: DTGVSQNPRHKITKRGQNVTFRCDPISEHNRLYWYRQTLGQGPEFLTYFQNEAQLEKSRLLSDRFSAERPKGSFSTLEIQRTEQGDSAMYLCASSLGQGPYGYTFGSGTRLTVV.

CDR3 region: CASSFLGQPLNTF. CDR3 sequence (DNA): TGTGCCAGCAGTTTTCTCGGACAGCCCCTAAACACCTTC. The V and J genes are TRBV27 and TRBJ1-2; D may be TRBD1 (6 bases). V was clipped by 3 bases and J by 12 bases, with 17 bases between them. CDR1 and CDR2 (germline): MNHEY, SMNVEV (reference sequence). The CDR3 consists of 13 residues.

The CDR3 region is CASRITGGRGNTIYF. CDR3 in DNA: TGTGCCAGCAGAATTACAGGGGGTAGGGGAAACACCATATATTTT. The genes are TRBV2 and TRBJ1-3; the match to TRBD1 covers 8 bases. Germline CDR1 is SNHLY and CDR2 is FYNNEI. This CDR3 is 15 amino acids long. The V gene end was trimmed by 6 bases and the J gene end by 4 bases; junction bases not matched to a gene: 8.

This clone came up a few times. The rearrangement joins TRBV19 to TRBJ2-7; TRBD2 matches at 9 bases. Germline V lookup: CDR1 LNHDA, CDR2 SQIVND (reference sequence). The CDR3 consists of 19 residues. V shed 5 bases, J shed 3 bases, and the junction held 20 bases outside the gene matches. In DNA form, the CDR3 reads TGTGCCAGTAGTGCCCTCGGGACTAGCAATATAGGTACCAACTACGAGCAGTACTTC. Its protein is CASSALGTSNIGTNYEQYF.

This clone has more than one count but fewer than ten. The CDR3 here is CSATTGWEAFF. Here the CDR3 DNA reads TGCAGTGCAACTACAGGGTGGGAAGCTTTCTTT. The genes are TRBV20-1 and TRBJ1-1; D is perhaps TRBD1 (6 bases). V lost 6 bases to trimming and J lost 8 bases, with 13 bases between them. CDR1 is DFQATT and CDR2 is SNEGSKA in the germline V gene (reference sequence). This CDR3 is built from 11 residues.